What follows are 2 T cell receptor beta chains derived from one specimen sequenced in a study of T cell responses to AZD1222 COVID-19 vaccine. Assay: immunoSEQ multiplex PCR; the TCRdb copy retains only in-frame clones and omits some. The sample has 140,000 or so clones; about nine tenths are singletons. The sequenced sample was peripheral blood, obtained 28 days after the second AZD1222 dose. The receptors were sampled from an adult who received the AZD1222 COVID-19 vaccine.

The chain couples TRBV1 to TRBJ2-5; TRBD2 is the table's D call and was not checked against the DNA. TRBV1 is marked as a pseudogene. This CDR3 is 14 amino acids long. The CDR3 nucleotides are TGCACCAGCAGCCAAGTGAGGATTGTTGGGACCCAGTACTTC. The encoded protein is CTSSQVRIVGTQYF.

This clone was seen once. The chain is built from TRBV5-3 and TRBJ1-5; 7 nucleotides agree with TRBD1. TRBV5-3 is an open reading frame whose function is uncertain. The CDR3 sequence is 18 residues long. J was trimmed by 3 bases and V by 4 bases; bases with no gene match: 16. This CDR3 reads CARSHRHGTVPPNQPQHF. CDR3 sequence (DNA): TGTGCCAGAAGCCACCGCCATGGGACAGTCCCTCCCAATCAGCCCCAGCATTTT.